The 4 T cell receptor beta chains given below trace back to one sample, sequenced in a study of blood T cell repertoires in COVID-19. TCRdb's copy holds only in-frame clones and misses some; the assay was immunoSEQ multiplex PCR. The sample has about 260,000 clones; more than 80% are singletons. The sample taken for sequencing was PBMCs or T cells enriched from blood (not recorded which). All receptors derive from a man aged 50 or older who had been exposed to COVID-19.

The chain combines TRBV27 with TRBJ1-2, with D possibly being TRBD1 (5 bases). Trimming stripped 1 base from V and 3 bases from J, with 12 bases between. The CDR3 length is 15 residues. CDR1 is MNHEY and CDR2 is SMNVEV in the germline V gene (reference sequence). CDR3 DNA sequence: TGTGCCAGCAGTTTATTAGGCAGGGTGGACTATGGCTACACCTTC. It codes for CASSLLGRVDYGYTF.

The chain carries TRBV7-2 and TRBJ1-1; the D gene is possibly TRBD1 (5 bases). This CDR3 comprises 14 residues. From germline, CDR1 is SGHTA and CDR2 FQGNSA. Trimming removed 7 bases from V and 0 bases from J, with 12 bases in between. Written as DNA, the CDR3 is TGTGCCAGCAAAAGACAGCGTTTGAACACTGAAGCTTTCTTT. It codes for CASKRQRLNTEAFF.

This clone was seen just once. This CDR3 reads CASSLTGLNSPLHF. The CDR3 DNA follows: TGTGCCAGCAGTTTAACAGGTCTGAATTCACCCCTCCACTTT. This chain uses TRBV28 with TRBJ1-6; D may be TRBD1 (5 bases). This CDR3 has 14 residues. The germline CDR1 and CDR2 sequences are MDHEN and SYDVKM. V lost 2 bases and J 7 bases, leaving 9 bases between the germline ends.

The rearrangement links TRBV19 to TRBJ1-3; 7 nucleotides align to TRBD1. Unmatched junction bases numbered 10, after V lost 4 bases and J lost 4 bases. The CDR3 is 16 amino acids. Germline-derived CDR1 and CDR2 are LNHDA and SQIVND (reference sequence). This chain's CDR3 is CASSTRTGSGGNTIYF. The CDR3 DNA is TGTGCCAGTAGTACCCGGACAGGATCGGGAGGAAACACCATATATTTT.